These T cell receptor beta chains were read from a single sample in a study of T cell clusters in autoimmune cytopenias. TCRdb re-called the multiplex PCR reads and shows each CDR3 protein once, DNA omitted. Seen in this sample are more than 9,000 distinct CDR3 sequences; the ten most common clones hold about 3%. This sample was shared with a second study, whose subject was T cell repertoires in aging, cancer and after chemotherapy.

Sequenced input: peripheral blood. The receptors originated from a human donor in good health. The CDR3 runs from the conserved cysteine through the conserved F or W.

TRBV2,TRBJ2-7,CASSEDLDRGSYEQYF
TRBV11-2,TRBJ2-2,CASSLSRTGYRGELFF
TRBV6-2/TRBV6-3,TRBJ2-3,CASSADRGPTDTQYF
TRBV19,TRBJ2-3,CASSRDRTSTDTQYF
TRBV6-5,TRBJ2-5,CASSTGGQETQYF
TRBV20-1,TRBJ2-2,CSARDGVDYTGELFF
TRBV10-3,TRBJ2-3,CATGTSGDTDTQYF
TRBV6-5,TRBJ2-6,CASSYPQGAGANVLTF
TRBV27,TRBJ2-7,CASSLSPSAYGGEQYF
TRBV5-1,TRBJ2-3,CASSHGQGGADTQYF